A single sample gave rise to the 20 T cell receptor beta chains below, sequenced in a study of shared clonotypes between healthy human individuals. Assay: immunoSEQ multiplex PCR; the TCRdb copy retains only in-frame clones and omits some. This table has around 440,000 clones, 70% to 80% appearing once. Sequenced material: PBMCs. Every receptor here comes from a middle-aged woman in good health. Some clones in this sample may be carry-over from other donors' samples.

This clone occurred many times. Here the CDR3 reads CATRSDRDTGELFF. The CDR3 DNA is TGTGCCACCAGGAGCGACAGGGACACCGGGGAGCTGTTTTTT. V gene TRBV15 combines with J gene TRBJ2-2; 7 positions agree with TRBD1. V dropped 6 bases and J dropped 3; count of bases not matched to a gene: 4. CDR1 and CDR2 from the germline V gene are LNHNV and YYDKDF (reference sequence). This CDR3 spans 14 amino acids. The full variable domain, with the rest looked up from reference TRBV15 and TRBJ2-2, is DAMVIQNPRYQVTQFGKPVTLSCSQTLNHNVMYWYQQKSSQAPKLLFHYYDKDFNNEADTPDNFQSRRPNTSFCFLDIRSPGLGDTAMYLCATRSDRDTGELFFGEGSRLTVL.

The gene calls are TRBV15 and TRBJ1-2, with D perhaps TRBD1 (5 bases). Germline lookup yields CDR1 LNHNV and CDR2 YYDKDF (reference sequence). V dropped 0 bases and J dropped 7 bases, with 6 bases sitting between them. CDR3 length: 12 residues. Here the CDR3 reads CATSRDRVGYTF. The CDR3 DNA reads as TGTGCCACCAGCAGAGACAGGGTTGGCTACACCTTC.

V and J are TRBV27 and TRBJ2-1; D is ambiguous. Germline assignment: CDR1 MNHEY and CDR2 SMNVEV (reference sequence). This CDR3 region has 15 residues. The ends were cut back, 7 bases at V and 0 bases at J, with 13 bases in the middle. CDR3 nucleotides: TGTGCCAGCACCCGCCGACTCAGCTCCTACAATGAGCAGTTCTTC. It translates to CASTRRLSSYNEQFF.

The V and J genes are TRBV5-1 and TRBJ2-7, with TRBD1 matching 10 bases. CDR3 length: 16 amino acids. Germline V gene lookup returns CDR1 SGHRS and CDR2 YFSETQ. The V and J ends lost 0 bases and 2 bases, in that order; junction bases with no gene match: 5. CDR3 sequence reads: CASSLGPGQGTYEQYF. The CDR3 DNA reads TGCGCCAGCAGCTTGGGCCCGGGACAGGGGACCTACGAGCAGTACTTC.

This chain connects TRBV4-1 to TRBJ1-3; tentative D call: TRBD1 (5 bases). This CDR3 is built from 18 residues. V was trimmed by 2 bases and J by 0 bases, leaving 17 bases between them. Germline loops: CDR1 MGHRA, CDR2 YSYEKL. The CDR3 here is CASSQPRLLGPSGNTIYF. CDR3 DNA: TGCGCCAGCAGCCAACCCCGCCTGCTGGGACCCTCTGGAAACACCATATATTTT.

With respect to this clone: This CDR3 is also generated by other DNA sequences in the sample. This chain uses TRBV5-1 with TRBJ1-1; no clear D. CDR3 length: 16 residues. Per the germline V gene, CDR1 is SGHRS and CDR2 is YFSETQ. With 0 bases removed from V and 0 bases from J, the gap between germline ends came to 12 bases. In DNA form, the CDR3 reads TGCGCCAGCAGCTTGGCCGAGACAAGAATGAACACTGAAGCTTTCTTT. As protein: CASSLAETRMNTEAFF.

This clone has more than one count but fewer than ten. The V gene is TRBV7-2, the J gene TRBJ2-7, with 11 bases identical to TRBD2. CDR1 and CDR2 from the germline V gene are SGHTA and FQGNSA. The CDR3 loop spans 15 amino acids. V shed 2 bases and J 3 bases; nucleotides not matched to a gene: 3. The CDR3 coding sequence is TGTGCCAGCAGCTTAAAGGGACTAGCGGACTACGAGCAGTACTTC. As protein: CASSLKGLADYEQYF.

V and J are TRBV18 and TRBJ1-5; D not resolved. Germline V gene sequence: CDR1 KGHSH, CDR2 LQKENI. The CDR3 runs to 13 residues. V dropped 3 bases and J dropped 0 bases, with 3 bases sitting between them. CDR3 nucleotide sequence: TGTGCCAGCTCACCCTTTAGCAATCAGCCCCAGCATTTT. Amino acid sequence: CASSPFSNQPQHF. The full variable domain, with the rest looked up from reference TRBV18 and TRBJ1-5, is NAGVMQNPRHLVRRRGQEARLRCSPMKGHSHVYWYRQLPEEGLKFMVYLQKENIIDESGMPKERFSAEFPKEGPSILRIQQVVRGDSAAYFCASSPFSNQPQHFGDGTRLSIL.

V is TRBV30 and J is TRBJ2-3, with no clear D. The germline CDR1 and CDR2 sequences are GTSNPN and SVGIG (reference sequence). V was shortened by 3 bases and J by 0 bases, with 7 bases between the two germline ends. This CDR3 is built from 13 residues. The CDR3 DNA follows: TGTGCCTGGAGGCTTGTGAGCACAGATACGCAGTATTTT. This sequence encodes CAWRLVSTDTQYF.

The chain combines TRBV7-2 with TRBJ2-3; D perhaps matches TRBD2 (5 bases). The CDR3 length is 15 residues. With 6 bases removed from V and 0 bases from J, the gap between germline ends came to 13 bases. In germline, CDR1 is SGHTA, CDR2 FQGNSA. CDR3 DNA: TGTGCCAGCAGTACCGGGGTTTATAGCACAGATACGCAGTATTTT. It translates to CASSTGVYSTDTQYF.

This clone has more than one count but fewer than ten. The chain joins TRBV25-1 to TRBJ2-1; 9 nucleotides agree with TRBD1. V shed 8 bases, J shed 4 bases, and the junction held 3 bases outside the gene matches. The CDR3 totals 13 residues. The germline gives CDR1 MGHDK, CDR2 SYGVNS. The CDR3 sequence is CASGGQGYNEQFF. Written as DNA, the CDR3 is TGTGCCAGCGGCGGACAGGGGTACAATGAGCAGTTCTTC.

As regards this clone: This sequence is one base from a far larger clone and is likely a read error. CDR3 protein: CASSLTGNSYERYF. Here the CDR3 DNA reads TGTGCCAGTAGTTTGACAGGGAATTCCTACGAGCGGTACTTC. This chain links TRBV19 with TRBJ2-7; 7 nucleotides align to TRBD1. CDR1 is LNHDA, CDR2 SQIVND, per germline (reference sequence). The CDR3 is made up of 14 amino acids.

This clone showed up just once. The chain combines TRBV9 with TRBJ2-7; D may match TRBD1 or TRBD2 (6 bases each). V lost 4 bases to trimming and J lost 1 base, with 15 bases between them. This CDR3 is 15 amino acids long. Germline loops: CDR1 SGDLS, CDR2 YYNGEE. The CDR3 nucleotides read TGTGCCAGCAGCTTTGGGGGCGGGACGTCCTACGAGCAGTACTTC. Its protein is CASSFGGGTSYEQYF. The complete variable domain, with remaining parts taken from reference TRBV9 and TRBJ2-7, reads DSGVTQTPKHLITATGQRVTLRCSPRSGDLSVYWYQQSLDQGLQFLIQYYNGEERAKGNILERFSAQQFPDLHSELNLSSLELGDSALYFCASSFGGGTSYEQYFGPGTRLTVT.

The V gene is TRBV2, the J gene TRBJ1-4; possible D gene TRBD1, 5 bases. The CDR3 runs to 13 residues. V lost 1 base, J lost 8 bases, and 8 bases lay in between. Germline loops: CDR1 SNHLY, CDR2 FYNNEI. Here the CDR3 reads CASSEGQGEKLFF. CDR3 DNA: TGTGCCAGCAGTGAAGGGCAGGGAGAAAAACTGTTTTTT.

This clone was recorded only once. The chain combines TRBV18 with TRBJ2-7; D is possibly TRBD1 (5 bases). The germline V gene encodes CDR1 KGHSH and CDR2 LQKENI. V gave up 5 bases and J gave up 4 bases, with 9 bases separating them. This CDR3 region has 12 residues. The DNA of the CDR3 is TGTGCCAGCTCAACCACAGGTTACGAGCAGTACTTC. Protein sequence: CASSTTGYEQYF.

The CDR3 nucleotides are TGTGCCAGCAGCTTTAGGCTCACGGCGGGCCAAGAGACCCAGTACTTC. This gives the protein CASSFRLTAGQETQYF. This chain joins TRBV5-4 and TRBJ2-5, with D perhaps TRBD2 (5 bases). The V gene's germline CDR1 is SGHNT and CDR2 YYREEE (reference sequence). Trimming removed 2 bases from V and 1 base from J, with 15 bases in between. The CDR3 length is 16 residues.

The V call is TRBV6-1, the J call TRBJ2-7, with 12 bases fitting TRBD2. Germline V lookup: CDR1 MNHNS, CDR2 SASEGT. The V and J ends lost 3 bases and 4 bases, in that order; junction bases with no gene match: 1. This CDR3 contains 14 residues. CDR3 region: CASSDLAGGYEQYF. The CDR3 DNA is TGTGCCAGCAGTGATCTAGCGGGAGGGTACGAGCAGTACTTC.

In this sample, this clone turned up a few times. A far larger clone differs by one base, so this is likely a read error. The chain uses TRBV9 and TRBJ1-2; D unresolved. This CDR3 is 13 amino acids long. From germline, CDR1 is SGDLS and CDR2 YYNGEE. The CDR3 is CASSVEGWGGCTF. CDR3 nucleotide sequence: TGTGCCAGCAGCGTAGAAGGATGGGGTGGCTGCACCTTC. The variable domain in full, completed from reference TRBV9 and TRBJ1-2, reads DSGVTQTPKHLITATGQRVTLRCSPRSGDLSVYWYQQSLDQGLQFLIQYYNGEERAKGNILERFSAQQFPDLHSELNLSSLELGDSALYFCASSVEGWGGCTFGSGTRLTVV.

This clone showed up just a few times. Germline is not matched at one junction end, which may reflect a read error. The chain links TRBV4-3 to TRBJ1-3; the D is unclear. In germline, CDR1 is LGHNA, CDR2 YSLEER. The CDR3 runs to 14 residues. The CDR3 reads CASSEDILGNTIYF. CDR3 DNA: TGCGCCAGCAGCGAAGACATACTCGGAAACACCATATATTTT.

As regards this clone: An end of the junction differs from the germline gene, which may be a read error. This chain links TRBV30 with TRBJ2-2, with D perhaps matching TRBD1 or TRBD2 (6 bases each). CDR3 size: 15 residues. Germline-derived CDR1 and CDR2 are GTSNPN and SVGIG (reference sequence). The DNA for the CDR3 is TGTGCCCGGAGGAGTGCAGGGGAGGATACCGTGGAGCTGTTTTTT. Its protein product is CARRSAGEDTVELFF.